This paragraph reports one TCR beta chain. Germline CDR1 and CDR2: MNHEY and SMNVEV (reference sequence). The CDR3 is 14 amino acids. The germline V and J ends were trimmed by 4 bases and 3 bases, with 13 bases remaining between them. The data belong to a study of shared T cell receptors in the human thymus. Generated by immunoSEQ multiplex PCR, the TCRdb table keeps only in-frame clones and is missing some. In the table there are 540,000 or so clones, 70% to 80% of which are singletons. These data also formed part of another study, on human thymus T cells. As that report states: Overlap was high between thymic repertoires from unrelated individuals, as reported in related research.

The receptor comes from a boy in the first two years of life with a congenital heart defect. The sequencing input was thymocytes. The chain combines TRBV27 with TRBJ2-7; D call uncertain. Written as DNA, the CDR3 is TGTGCCAGCAGTTGTTGCGGTTCGAGCTACGAGCAGTACTTC. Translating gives CASSCCGSSYEQYF.